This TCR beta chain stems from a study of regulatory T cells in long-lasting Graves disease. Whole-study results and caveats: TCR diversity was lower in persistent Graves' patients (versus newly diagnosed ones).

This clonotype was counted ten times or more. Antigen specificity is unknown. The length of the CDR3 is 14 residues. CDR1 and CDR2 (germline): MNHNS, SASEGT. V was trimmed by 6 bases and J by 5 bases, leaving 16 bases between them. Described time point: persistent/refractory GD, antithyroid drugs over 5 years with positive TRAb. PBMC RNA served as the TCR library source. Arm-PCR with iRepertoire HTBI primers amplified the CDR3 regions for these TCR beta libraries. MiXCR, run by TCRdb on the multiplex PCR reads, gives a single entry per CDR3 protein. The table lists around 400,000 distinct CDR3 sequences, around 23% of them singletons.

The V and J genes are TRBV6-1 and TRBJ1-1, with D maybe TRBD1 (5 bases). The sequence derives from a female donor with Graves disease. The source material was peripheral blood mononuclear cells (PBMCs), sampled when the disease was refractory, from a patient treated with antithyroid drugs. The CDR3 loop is CASRDMGGTTEAFF. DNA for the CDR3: TGTGCCAGCAGAGACATGGGGGGGACGACTGAAGCTTTCTTT.